One and the same sample provided the 24 T cell receptor beta chains below, sequenced in a study of Ad26.COV2.S vaccination and SARS-CoV-2 variants. The protocol was immunoSEQ multiplex PCR, while the TCRdb copy is restricted to in-frame clones and leaves out a portion. The sample consists of almost 400,000 clones, 70% to 90% of them appearing once. Treatment of the sample: roughly 20 received Ad26.COV2.S at low or high dose, single or two shots; 5 received placebo; per-sample allocation not given. Sample collection was performed on day 63 after the first vaccine or placebo injection. This specimen was peripheral blood, taken in a trial of Ad26.COV2.S vaccine versus placebo. The receptors here all came from a person between 18 and 65 years old who received the Ad26.COV2.S COVID-19 vaccine or a placebo.

The chain links TRBV6-4 to TRBJ2-3; 11 positions agree with TRBD2. This CDR3 contains 15 residues. Germline loops: CDR1 MRHNA, CDR2 SNTAGT. Germline trimming cut 5 bases from V and 4 bases from J; bases unmatched to any gene: 5. Here the CDR3 reads CASSPRTSGPDTQYF. Here the CDR3 DNA reads TGTGCCAGCAGTCCGAGGACTAGCGGGCCAGATACGCAGTATTTT.

V usage is TRBV4-3 and J usage is TRBJ2-1; 9 bases match TRBD2. Germline V gene data show CDR1 as LGHNA and CDR2 as YSLEER. This CDR3 has 16 amino acids. Trimming at V came to 4 bases and at J to 3 bases, leaving 7 bases not matched to a gene. This CDR3 reads CASSPVAGDRYNEQFF. The CDR3 nucleotides are TGCGCCAGCAGCCCCGTAGCGGGAGACCGCTACAATGAGCAGTTCTTC.

Details on this clone: This same CDR3 is encoded by further DNA sequences in the sample. The V call is TRBV5-4, the J call TRBJ2-7; D not resolved. Germline V CDR1 and CDR2: SGHNT, YYREEE (reference sequence). Trimming pared 1 base from V and 3 bases from J, leaving 8 bases between. The CDR3 runs 13 residues. CDR3 sequence reads: CASSLRGLYEQYF. Here the CDR3 DNA reads TGTGCCAGCAGCTTGAGAGGCCTCTACGAGCAGTACTTC.

V gene TRBV28 combines with J gene TRBJ2-5; 9 bases match TRBD1. CDR1 MDHEN and CDR2 SYDVKM come from the germline V gene. J was trimmed by 4 bases and V by 7 bases; bases with no gene match: 19. CDR3 length: 18 amino acids. The CDR3 region is CASTHEGTGWGQVETQYF. Written as DNA, the CDR3 is TGTGCCAGCACCCACGAGGGGACAGGGTGGGGTCAGGTAGAGACCCAGTACTTC.

The J gene is TRBJ2-1, the V gene TRBV11-2; no definite D call. Germline CDR1 is SGHAT and CDR2 is FQNNGV. This CDR3 has 14 amino acids. Trimming cost V 0 bases and J 6 bases, with 9 bases left between them. CDR3 coding DNA: TGTGCCAGCAGCTTAGATCTACAACTCAATGAGCAGTTCTTC. It yields the protein CASSLDLQLNEQFF. Using reference TRBV11-2 and TRBJ2-1 for the parts outside the CDR3, the full variable domain is EAGVAQSPRYKIIEKRQSVAFWCNPISGHATLYWYQQILGQGPKLLIQFQNNGVVDDSQLPKDRFSAERLKGVDSTLKIQPAKLEDSAVYLCASSLDLQLNEQFFGPGTRLTVL.

The chain employs TRBV11-1 and TRBJ2-3; unclear D gene. The CDR3 sequence is 15 residues long. The germline V and J ends were trimmed by 0 bases and 1 base, with 8 bases remaining between them. Germline values: CDR1 SGHAT, CDR2 FQDESV (reference sequence). The CDR3 DNA follows: TGTGCCAGCAGCTTAGCCCGAGGAGGCACAGATACGCAGTATTTT. Amino acid sequence: CASSLARGGTDTQYF.

The chain employs TRBV5-4 and TRBJ1-4, with a tentative D call TRBD1 (5 bases). In germline, CDR1 is SGHNT, CDR2 YYREEE (reference sequence). Trimming shortened V by 4 bases and J by 6 bases, and 16 bases separated the two germline ends. The CDR3 runs 15 residues. The CDR3 region is CASSIDIGADEKLFF. Here the CDR3 DNA reads TGTGCCAGCAGCATCGATATCGGGGCTGATGAAAAACTGTTTTTT.

This clone was seen a handful of times. The V call is TRBV29-1, the J call TRBJ2-7; D is possibly TRBD2 (6 bases). Trimming left V 0 bases short and J 3 bases short, with 6 bases between. This CDR3 has 12 amino acids. Germline V gene data show CDR1 as SQVTM and CDR2 as ANQGSEA. The CDR3 DNA follows: TGCAGCGTTGAAGAGCGGGACTACGAGCAGTACTTC. Its translation: CSVEERDYEQYF.

This chain uses TRBV12-3 or TRBV12-4 with TRBJ2-3; the D is unclear. Trimming left V 5 bases short and J 6 bases short, with 12 bases between. The CDR3 has 13 residues. CDR3 nucleotide sequence: TGTGCCAGCAGTGCGAGGCTAGGGGATACGCAGTATTTT. Its protein product is CASSARLGDTQYF.

J is TRBJ2-7 and V is TRBV2, with 8 bases lining up with TRBD1. The germline gives CDR1 SNHLY, CDR2 FYNNEI. With 2 bases clipped from V and 0 bases from J, the junction kept 3 bases outside the gene matches. The CDR3 consists of 15 residues. CDR3 in amino acids: CASSETGGTSYEQYF. CDR3 coding DNA: TGTGCCAGCAGTGAAACAGGGGGGACCTCCTACGAGCAGTACTTC.

CDR3 DNA sequence: TGTGCCATCTTCATTGGGACAGACTCTCTCCTGGAGTACAATGAGCAGTTCTTC. Translation: CAIFIGTDSLLEYNEQFF. The chain has TRBV7-2 and TRBJ2-1, with 7 nucleotides matching TRBD1. Germline V gene sequence: CDR1 SGHTA, CDR2 FQGNSA. The CDR3 runs to 18 residues. V shed 10 bases, J shed 4 bases, and the junction held 22 bases outside the gene matches.

The chain links TRBV5-1 to TRBJ2-7; D unresolved. The CDR3 totals 12 residues. V was shortened by 0 bases and J by 2 bases, with 3 bases between the two germline ends. The germline CDR1 and CDR2 sequences are SGHRS and YFSETQ. CDR3 bases: TGCGCCAGCAGCTTGGAACCCTACGAGCAGTACTTC. Encoded protein: CASSLEPYEQYF. Filled out from reference TRBV5-1 and TRBJ2-7, the complete variable domain reads KAGVTQTPRYLIKTRGQQVTLSCSPISGHRSVSWYQQTPGQGLQFLFEYFSETQRNKGNFPGRFSGRQFSNSRSEMNVSTLELGDSALYLCASSLEPYEQYFGPGTRLTVT.

The V and J genes are TRBV11-3 and TRBJ2-7; D gene unclear. CDR1 is SGHNT and CDR2 is YENEEA in the germline V gene. The CDR3 extends over 14 amino acids. Trimming took 5 bases from V and 3 from J, leaving 14 bases between them. The CDR3 protein is CASSASQIYYEQYF. The CDR3 DNA follows: TGTGCCAGCAGCGCTAGTCAGATTTACTACGAGCAGTACTTC.

V usage is TRBV11-3 and J usage is TRBJ2-1; TRBD2 matches 7 bases. The junction had 6 bases not matched to a gene; V was cut back by 5 bases and J by 5 bases. The length of the CDR3 is 14 residues. The germline V gene has CDR1 SGHNT and CDR2 YENEEA. The CDR3 protein is CASSLIAGHNEQFF. CDR3 nucleotides: TGTGCCAGCAGCCTCATAGCGGGCCACAATGAGCAGTTCTTC.

J is TRBJ1-2 and V is TRBV5-5; possible D gene TRBD1, 6 bases. Deletions cut 4 bases from V and 3 bases from J, with 19 bases between. The CDR3 loop spans 16 amino acids. Germline values: CDR1 SGHKS, CDR2 YYEKEE (reference sequence). For the CDR3, the DNA is TGTGCCAGCAGCCGAGGGGGGAATCGCCTCGACTATGGCTACACCTTC. It is translated as CASSRGGNRLDYGYTF.

In its sample, this clone was seen a few times. V gene TRBV14 combines with J gene TRBJ2-1; no clear D gene. V was shortened by 0 bases and J by 7 bases, with 7 bases between the two germline ends. The CDR3 has 13 amino acids. Germline V gene lookup returns CDR1 SGHDN and CDR2 FVKESK. CDR3 nucleotides: TGTGCCAGCAGCCAAGATCTGGGGAATGAGCAGTTCTTC. Its translation: CASSQDLGNEQFF.

J is TRBJ2-1 and V is TRBV9; 8 positions match TRBD2. Germline lookup yields CDR1 SGDLS and CDR2 YYNGEE. The V gene end was trimmed by 3 bases and the J gene end by 4 bases; junction bases not matched to a gene: 18. The length of the CDR3 is 19 residues. CDR3 amino acids: CASSGRTAQREWSYNEQFF. The CDR3 bases are TGTGCCAGCAGCGGAAGGACAGCCCAGCGGGAGTGGTCGTACAATGAGCAGTTCTTC.

The rearrangement links TRBV5-4 to TRBJ2-5; 7 positions match TRBD2. CDR1 is SGHNT, CDR2 YYREEE, per germline (reference sequence). CDR3 length: 14 residues. V trimming: 4 bases; J trimming: 4 bases; junction bases outside the gene matches: 7. CDR3 in DNA: TGTGCCAGCAGCAGAAGGACTAGGTCAGAGACCCAGTACTTC. Its translation: CASSRRTRSETQYF.

The rearrangement joins TRBV7-6 to TRBJ1-3; D remains unclear. The CDR3 sequence is 18 residues long. Germline CDR1 is SGHVS and CDR2 is FNYEAQ. Trimming stripped 1 base from V and 3 bases from J, with 19 bases between. The CDR3 loop is CASSLEAVGSQLGNTIYF. CDR3 nucleotide sequence: TGTGCCAGCAGCTTAGAGGCTGTTGGCAGCCAACTTGGAAACACCATATATTTT.

The rearrangement links TRBV29-1 to TRBJ2-1; 7 bases fit TRBD1. Germline V gene data show CDR1 as SQVTM and CDR2 as ANQGSEA. This CDR3 has 14 amino acids. J lost 3 bases, V lost 3 bases, and 5 bases had no gene match. CDR3 amino acids: CSVDLGQLYNEQFF. For the CDR3, the DNA is TGCAGCGTTGACCTGGGACAGCTCTACAATGAGCAGTTCTTC.

The chain recombines TRBV19 with TRBJ1-6; no reliable D call. V was clipped by 3 bases and J by 5 bases, with 11 bases between them. CDR3 length: 15 amino acids. Germline V gene data show CDR1 as LNHDA and CDR2 as SQIVND (reference sequence). The CDR3 DNA reads as TGTGCCAGTAGTATCTGGCGTCGTGATAATTCACCCCTCCACTTT. Protein sequence: CASSIWRRDNSPLHF.

The chain has TRBV7-9 and TRBJ2-2, with D hard to call. This CDR3 comprises 15 residues. The germline V gene has CDR1 SEHNR and CDR2 FQNEAQ (reference sequence). Trimming took off 2 bases at V and 2 bases at J, with 9 bases between the two ends. CDR3 nucleotide sequence: TGTGCCAGCAGCTTATCCCGGGTTAACACCGGGGAGCTGTTTTTT. Its translation is CASSLSRVNTGELFF.

This rearrangement joins TRBV7-9 to TRBJ1-2, with 8 positions matching TRBD1. The CDR3 is 15 residues long. CDR1 is SEHNR and CDR2 is FQNEAQ in the germline V gene (reference sequence). After removal of 4 bases from V and 4 bases from J, the junction contained 8 bases not matched to a gene. The CDR3 sequence is CASSSGTGGVYGYTF. CDR3 nucleotides: TGTGCCAGCAGCTCCGGGACAGGAGGGGTCTATGGCTACACCTTC.

This chain joins TRBV21-1 and TRBJ1-6; the table names TRBD1, a call not compared with the DNA. TRBV21-1 has pseudogene status. This CDR3 contains 16 residues. The CDR3 coding sequence is TGTGCCAGCAGCAAGGGGACACCAGATGATAATTCACCCCTCCACTTT. Amino acids: CASSKGTPDDNSPLHF.